This T cell receptor beta chain emerged from a study of T cell responses to AZD1222 COVID-19 vaccine. Findings and limits, study-wide: Rises in breadth and depth of Spike-specific TCRs came after two AZD1222 doses.

The table came from immunoSEQ multiplex PCR; TCRdb's copy has only in-frame clones and leaves some out. The sample records about 120,000 clones, around 86% being singletons. The CDR3 is 13 amino acids. V dropped 0 bases and J dropped 5 bases, with 5 bases sitting between them. Germline V CDR1 and CDR2: MNHEY, SVGAGI. On this clone itself: Antigen: not known.

This clonotype was obtained from an adult in good health. Specimen: peripheral blood, collected on day 0 of AZD1222 vaccination. V and J are TRBV6-5 and TRBJ1-5; D unclear. Written as DNA, the CDR3 is TGTGCCAGCAGTTACTCGTCGTATCAGCCCCAGCATTTT. Amino acid sequence: CASSYSSYQPQHF.